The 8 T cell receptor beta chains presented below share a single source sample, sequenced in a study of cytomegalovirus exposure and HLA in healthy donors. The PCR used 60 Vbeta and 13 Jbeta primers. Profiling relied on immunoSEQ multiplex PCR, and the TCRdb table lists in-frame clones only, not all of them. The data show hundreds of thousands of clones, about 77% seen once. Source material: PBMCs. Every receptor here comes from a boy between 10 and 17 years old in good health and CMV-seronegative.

The CDR3 nucleotides are TGTGCCAGTAGTATAGAGGGGGCTCTAGCGGGGAGAAACACAGATACGCAGTATTTT. This codes for CASSIEGALAGRNTDTQYF. The gene calls are TRBV19 and TRBJ2-3, with 9 nucleotides matching TRBD2. The CDR3 consists of 19 residues. Trimming removed 0 bases from V and 2 bases from J; junction bases left unmatched: 12. Germline CDR1 and CDR2: LNHDA and SQIVND (reference sequence).

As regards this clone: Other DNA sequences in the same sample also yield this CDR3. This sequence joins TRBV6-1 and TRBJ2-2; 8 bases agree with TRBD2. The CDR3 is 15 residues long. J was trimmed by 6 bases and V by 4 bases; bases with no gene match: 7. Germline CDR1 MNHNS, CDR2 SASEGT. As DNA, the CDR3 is TGTGCCAGCAGTGGCAGACTAGCGTTCCCCGGGGAGCTGTTTTTT. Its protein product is CASSGRLAFPGELFF.

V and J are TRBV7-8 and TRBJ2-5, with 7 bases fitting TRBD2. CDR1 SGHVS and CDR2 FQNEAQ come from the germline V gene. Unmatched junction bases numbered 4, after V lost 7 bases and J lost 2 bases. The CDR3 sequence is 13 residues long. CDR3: CASTRRGQETQYF. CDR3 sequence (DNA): TGTGCCAGCACCCGGCGGGGGCAAGAGACCCAGTACTTC.

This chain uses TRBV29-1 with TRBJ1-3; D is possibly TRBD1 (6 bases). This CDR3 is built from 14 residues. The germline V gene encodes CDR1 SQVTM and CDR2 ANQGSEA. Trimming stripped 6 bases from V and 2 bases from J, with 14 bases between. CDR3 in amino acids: CSVTIAGAGNTIYF. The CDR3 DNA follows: TGCAGCGTCACCATTGCAGGGGCTGGAAACACCATATATTTT.

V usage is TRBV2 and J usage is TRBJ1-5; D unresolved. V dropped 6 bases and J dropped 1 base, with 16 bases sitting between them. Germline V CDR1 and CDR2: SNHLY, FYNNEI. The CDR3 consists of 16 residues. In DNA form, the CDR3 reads TGTGCCAGCAGCGATGACACTCGGAGGAGCAATCAGCCCCAGCATTTT. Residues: CASSDDTRRSNQPQHF.

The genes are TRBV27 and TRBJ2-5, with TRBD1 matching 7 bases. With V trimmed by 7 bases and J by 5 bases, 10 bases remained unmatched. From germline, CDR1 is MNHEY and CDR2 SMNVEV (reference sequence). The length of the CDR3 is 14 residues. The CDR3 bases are TGTGCCAGCAAAAATCGACAGGGCGGGGAGACCCAGTACTTC. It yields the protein CASKNRQGGETQYF.

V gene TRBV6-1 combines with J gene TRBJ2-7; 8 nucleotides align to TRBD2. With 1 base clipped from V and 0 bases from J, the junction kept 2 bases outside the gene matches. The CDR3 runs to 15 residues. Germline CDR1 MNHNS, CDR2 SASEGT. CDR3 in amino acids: CASSEEGTSSYEQYF. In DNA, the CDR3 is TGTGCCAGCAGTGAAGAAGGGACTAGCTCCTACGAGCAGTACTTC.

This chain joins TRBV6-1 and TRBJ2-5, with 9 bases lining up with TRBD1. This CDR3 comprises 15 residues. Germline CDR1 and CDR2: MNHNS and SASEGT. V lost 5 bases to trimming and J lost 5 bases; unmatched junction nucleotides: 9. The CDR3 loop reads CASSTGQGIGETQYF. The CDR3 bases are TGTGCCAGCAGTACAGGACAGGGGATCGGGGAGACCCAGTACTTC.